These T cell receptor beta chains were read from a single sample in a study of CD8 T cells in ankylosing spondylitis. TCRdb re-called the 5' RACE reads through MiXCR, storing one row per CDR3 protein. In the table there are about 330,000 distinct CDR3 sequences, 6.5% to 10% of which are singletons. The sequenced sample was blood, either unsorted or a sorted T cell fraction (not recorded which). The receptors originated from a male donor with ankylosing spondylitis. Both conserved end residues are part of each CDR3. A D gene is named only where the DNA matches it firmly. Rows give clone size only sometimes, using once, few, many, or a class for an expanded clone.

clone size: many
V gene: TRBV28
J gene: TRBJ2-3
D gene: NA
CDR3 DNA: TGTGCCAGCACGGGGGTCACAGATACGCAGTATTTT
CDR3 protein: CASTGVTDTQYF

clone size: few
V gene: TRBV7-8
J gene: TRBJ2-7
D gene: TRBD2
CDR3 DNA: TGTGCCAGCAGCTTCCCCTCGGGGGGAGCGGTGCCCTACGAGCAGTACTTC
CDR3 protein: CASSFPSGGAVPYEQYF

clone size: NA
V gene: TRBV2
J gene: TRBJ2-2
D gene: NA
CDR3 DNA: TGTGCCAGCAGTGAGGAGGGGGCGGAAACCGGGGAGCTGTTTTTT
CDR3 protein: CASSEEGAETGELFF

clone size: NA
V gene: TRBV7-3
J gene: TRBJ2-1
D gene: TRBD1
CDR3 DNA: TGTGCCAGCAGCGTAACAGGGGATGAGCAGTTCTTC
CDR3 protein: CASSVTGDEQFF

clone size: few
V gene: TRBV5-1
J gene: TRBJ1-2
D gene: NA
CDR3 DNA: TGCGCCAGCAGCCCGGTGGAGCTCTATGGCTACACCTTC
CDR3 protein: CASSPVELYGYTF

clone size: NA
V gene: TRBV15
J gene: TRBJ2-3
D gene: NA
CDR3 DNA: TGTGCCACCAGCAGAAGGCAGGGGAGGACTGGCACAGATACGCAGTATTTT
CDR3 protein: CATSRRQGRTGTDTQYF

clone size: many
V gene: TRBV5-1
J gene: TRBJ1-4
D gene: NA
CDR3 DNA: TGCGCCAGCAGCTTGGCCGGAGCATCTAATGAAAAACTGTTTTTT
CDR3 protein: CASSLAGASNEKLFF

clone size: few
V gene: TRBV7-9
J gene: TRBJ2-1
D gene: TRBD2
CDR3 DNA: TGTGCCAGCAGCTTTTGGGGGAGGGAACTAAATGAGCAGTTCTTC
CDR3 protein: CASSFWGRELNEQFF

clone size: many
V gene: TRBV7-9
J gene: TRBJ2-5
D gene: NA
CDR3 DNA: TGTGCCAGCAGCTTGGGGGGACATAACCAAGAGACCCAGTACTTC
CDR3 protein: CASSLGGHNQETQYF

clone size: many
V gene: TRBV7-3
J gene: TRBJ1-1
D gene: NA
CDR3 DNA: TGTGCCAGCAGCTTAGGCGCGGTGAACACTGAAGCTTTCTTT
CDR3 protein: CASSLGAVNTEAFF

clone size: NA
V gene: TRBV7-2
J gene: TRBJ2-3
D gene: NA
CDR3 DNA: TGTGCCAGCAGCCCAGGAGTATGGTCCGATACGCAGTATTTT
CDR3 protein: CASSPGVWSDTQYF

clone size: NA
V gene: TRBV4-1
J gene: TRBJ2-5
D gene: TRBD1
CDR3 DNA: TGCGCCAGCAGCCAGGGGGACAGGGACATCCAAGAGACCCAGTACTTC
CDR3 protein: CASSQGDRDIQETQYF

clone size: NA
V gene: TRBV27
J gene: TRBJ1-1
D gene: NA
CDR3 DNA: TGTGCCAGCAGTCCCCAAACAGCGAACACTGAAGCTTTCTTT
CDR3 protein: CASSPQTANTEAFF

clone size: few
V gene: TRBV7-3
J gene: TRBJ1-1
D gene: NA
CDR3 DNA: TGTGCCAGCAGCCGGCTGGGCCCTTTCACAGAAGCTTTCTTT
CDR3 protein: CASSRLGPFTEAFF

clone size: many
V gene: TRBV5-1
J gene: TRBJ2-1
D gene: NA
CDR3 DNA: TGCGCCAGCAAAAGGGTCTTGGGGGTCAATGAGCAGTTCTTC
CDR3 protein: CASKRVLGVNEQFF

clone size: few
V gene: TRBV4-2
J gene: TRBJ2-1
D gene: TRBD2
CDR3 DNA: TGTGCCAGCAGCCAAGGGACTAGCGGGAACCACAATGAGCAGTTCTTC
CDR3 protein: CASSQGTSGNHNEQFF

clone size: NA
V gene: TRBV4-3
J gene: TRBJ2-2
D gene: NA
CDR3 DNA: TGCGCCAGCAGCCCCAACCGTGGCAACACCGGGGAGCTGTTTTTT
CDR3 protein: CASSPNRGNTGELFF

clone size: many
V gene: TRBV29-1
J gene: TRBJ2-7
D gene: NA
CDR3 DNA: TGCAGCGTTTCTAAGGGAGGAGGGGCCTACGAGCAGTACTTC
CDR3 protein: CSVSKGGGAYEQYF

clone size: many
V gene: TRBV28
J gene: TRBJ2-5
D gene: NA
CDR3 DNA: TGTGCCAGCAGTTTATCGGCTGGGGCAGGGGAAGAGACCCAGTACTTC
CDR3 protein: CASSLSAGAGEETQYF

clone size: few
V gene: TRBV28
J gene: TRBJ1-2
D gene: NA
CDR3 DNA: TGTGCCAGCAGTTTAGTTGGGGGTTCTCTTTATGGCTACACCTTC
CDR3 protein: CASSLVGGSLYGYTF

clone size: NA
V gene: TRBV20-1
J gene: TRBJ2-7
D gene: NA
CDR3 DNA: TGCAGTGCTAGCCGGGAGTGGTCCTACGAGCAGTACTTC
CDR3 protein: CSASREWSYEQYF

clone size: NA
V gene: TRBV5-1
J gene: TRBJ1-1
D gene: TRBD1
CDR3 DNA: TGCGCCAGCAGCTTAGGGGGCATCCTGAACACTGAAGTTTTCTTT
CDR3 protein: CASSLGGILNTEVFF

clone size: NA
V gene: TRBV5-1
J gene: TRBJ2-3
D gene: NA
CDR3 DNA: TGCGCCAGCAGCTTGGACAGTCGATATACGCAGTATTTT
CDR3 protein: CASSLDSRYTQYF

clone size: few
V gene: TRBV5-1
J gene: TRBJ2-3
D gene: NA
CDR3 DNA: TGCGCCAGCAGCTTTTCCGGGGGCCCGGGAGATACGCAGTATTTT
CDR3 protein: CASSFSGGPGDTQYF

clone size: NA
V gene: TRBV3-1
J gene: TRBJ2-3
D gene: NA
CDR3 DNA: TGTGCCAGCAGCCAAGATTGGGCCGATACGCAGTATTTT
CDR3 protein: CASSQDWADTQYF

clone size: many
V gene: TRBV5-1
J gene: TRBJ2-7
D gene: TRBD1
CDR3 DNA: TGCGCCAGCAGACGACGACAGGGTGGATCCTACGAGCAGTACTTC
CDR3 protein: CASRRRQGGSYEQYF

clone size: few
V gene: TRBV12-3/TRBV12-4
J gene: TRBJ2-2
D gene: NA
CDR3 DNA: TGTGCCAGCAGTTTAATTAGGGAGCAGCGGGACACCGGGGAGCTGTTTTTT
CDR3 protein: CASSLIREQRDTGELFF

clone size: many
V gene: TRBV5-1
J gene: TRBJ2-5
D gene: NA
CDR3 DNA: TGCGCCAGCAGCTTGGGGCTAGCTGGAGAGACCCAGTACTTC
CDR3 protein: CASSLGLAGETQYF

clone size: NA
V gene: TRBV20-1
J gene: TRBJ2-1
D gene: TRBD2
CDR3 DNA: TGCAGTGCTAGAGTAGAATCTAGCGGGAGAGTTTTCTTC
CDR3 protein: CSARVESSGRVFF

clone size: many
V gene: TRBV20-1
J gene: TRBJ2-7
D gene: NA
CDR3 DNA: TGCAGTGCTAGAGGCAGGCTGTACGAGCAGTACTTC
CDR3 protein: CSARGRLYEQYF

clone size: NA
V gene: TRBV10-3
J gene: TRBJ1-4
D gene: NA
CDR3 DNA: TGTGCCATCAGTGAGTCGAAGACCTCTAATGAAAAACTGTTTTTT
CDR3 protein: CAISESKTSNEKLFF

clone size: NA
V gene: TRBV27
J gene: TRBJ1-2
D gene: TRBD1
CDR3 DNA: TGTGCCAGCAGTTTCCATACAGGGGCCGGGTTCTATGGCTACACCTTC
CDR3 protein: CASSFHTGAGFYGYTF

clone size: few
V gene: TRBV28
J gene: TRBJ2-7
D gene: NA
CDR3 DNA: TGTGCCAGCAGTCTAACGGGACCCGCCTACGAGCAGTACTTC
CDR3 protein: CASSLTGPAYEQYF

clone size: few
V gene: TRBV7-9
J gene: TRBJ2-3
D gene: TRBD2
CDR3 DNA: TGTGCCAGCAGCTCGACTAGCGGACCTTCGGATACGCAGTATTTT
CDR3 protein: CASSSTSGPSDTQYF

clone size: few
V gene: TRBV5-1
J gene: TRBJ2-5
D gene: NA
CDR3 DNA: TGCGCCAGCAGCTTGGCCGGGACTCAAGGGACCCAGTACTTC
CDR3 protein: CASSLAGTQGTQYF

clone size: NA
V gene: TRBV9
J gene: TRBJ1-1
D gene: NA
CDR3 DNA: TGTGCCAGCAGCCCGAGGACCGAGCACACTGAAGCTTTCTTT
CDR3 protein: CASSPRTEHTEAFF

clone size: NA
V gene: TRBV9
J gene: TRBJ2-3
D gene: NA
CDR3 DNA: TGTGCCAGCAGCGTAGGCCCGAGGGATACGCAGTATTTT
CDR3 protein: CASSVGPRDTQYF

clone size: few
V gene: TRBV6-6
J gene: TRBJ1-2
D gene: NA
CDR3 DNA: TGTGCCAGCAGTTACGGAGGTCACTATGGCTACACCTTC
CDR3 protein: CASSYGGHYGYTF

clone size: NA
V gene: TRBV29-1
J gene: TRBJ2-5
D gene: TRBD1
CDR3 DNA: TGCAGCGTTGACCCGGGACAGGGGGTCGAGACCCAGTACTTC
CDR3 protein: CSVDPGQGVETQYF

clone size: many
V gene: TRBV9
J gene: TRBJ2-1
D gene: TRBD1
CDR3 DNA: TGTGCCAGCAGGAAGGGGACAGGGTATCCCTATGAGCAGTTCTTC
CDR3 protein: CASRKGTGYPYEQFF

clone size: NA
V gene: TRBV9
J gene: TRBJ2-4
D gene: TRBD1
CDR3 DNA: TGTGCCAGCAGCAAACGAGGGGACAGGGAACAAAACATTCAGTACTTC
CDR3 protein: CASSKRGDREQNIQYF

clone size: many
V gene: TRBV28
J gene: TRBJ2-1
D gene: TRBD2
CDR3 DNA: TGTGCCAGCAGTTTGCTAGCGGGAGGGTTGCATGAGCAGTTCTTC
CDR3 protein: CASSLLAGGLHEQFF